This T cell receptor (beta chain) was observed in a study of follicular helper T cells after annual influenza vaccination (dated by TCRdb to about 2017). For the study in its entirety: After each seasonal influenza vaccination, blood samples were collected on days 0, 7 and 28. To study recall of cTfh clones, some subjects were followed through successive annual vaccinations in the 2013-2014, 2014-2015 and 2015-2016 seasons. Multi-year samples were available from six subjects, with four subjects covering two vaccination seasons and two subjects covering three seasons. One week after vaccination, a second recruited cohort of about a dozen subjects (Table S1) displayed a similar ICOS+CD38+ cTfh response. The 2015 samples were processed right after collection, while the 2013-2014 samples were cryopreserved. Beyond this particular receptor, the publication reports: ICOS+CD38+ cTfh clonality correlated with the frequency of that population, and its change correlated with the change in circulating plasmablast frequency. In evaluating whether influenza clones were enriched, the possibility that the far larger non-cTfh compartments were undersampled could not be ruled out. Day 7 ICOS+CD38+ clones were most often found later in ICOS-CD38- cTfh, suggesting that subset may serve as a memory reservoir. Because only about 9-21% of the analyzed cells gave productive TCRB sequences, there was no way to sample rare clonotypes. Successive annual vaccinations recalled a recurrent oligoclonal ICOS+CD38+ cTfh response that contained tetramer and AIM influenza-specific clonotypes.

Library preparation employed the immunoSEQ multiplex PCR assay. Adaptive Biotechnologies handled the TCRB amplification, library preparation, sequencing and preliminary bioinformatics at Survey level resolution. Turning to the authors' computational methods: In R, clonality was calculated as 1 minus the normalized Shannon entropy, and the Gini index was computed using the R package ineq. To get the overlap score, the summed counts of shared sequences were divided by the total counts of all sequences in both of the compared samples. The significance of shared clonotypes was tested with Fisher's exact test, assuming a theoretical repertoire of 10^7 TCRB sequences. TCRdb's version of the immuneACCESS table is confined to in-frame rearrangements and falls short of the full clone set. An unresolved V gene accounts for under half of the shortfall where checked; the remainder is of unknown origin. That table gives V, J and clone size, and the DNA gave D and trimming. The sample profile shows around 9,500 clones; about 80% of them were found once. The ten largest clones represent 0.45% to 0.65% of the sample.

This specimen's time point label, interpreted: 2013-2014 season, 7 days after vaccination. Adults were given seasonal inactivated influenza vaccine (Fluvarix), and sorted blood CD4 subsets were followed by TCRB sequencing before and after vaccination. To be eligible, subjects had to live in the community and must not have received influenza vaccine in the previous 6 months. Exclusions included influenza vaccine contraindications, substance abuse, HIV/AIDS, active malignancy, immunomodulatory medication and active illness such as respiratory infection. Between roughly 35 and 110 mL of blood was sampled per time point. PBMC were isolated using Ficoll-Paque PLUS or SepMate separation. As a non-Tfh subset for comparison, CXCR5- memory CD4 T cells were sorted. Cell subsets were sorted from PBMC on a BD FACS Aria before DNA extraction. Comments on this clone: Which antigen it targets is not known. One base away there is no much larger clone; base qualities are not given.

The CDR1 and CDR2 encoded by the germline V gene are MNHNS and SASEGT. Compared with germline, V lacks 9 bases and J lacks 7 bases; bases without a gene match: 6. The CDR3 contains 13 residues, cysteine and phenylalanine counted. Only the CDR3 part of the read is kept: 39 bases, read in frame from the first base. The sample in question was CXCR5- memory CD4+ T cells sorted from blood, obtained 7 days after influenza vaccination. In light of the paper, this sample's cell subset or site label describes: CXCR5- memory CD4 T cells. This TCR derives from an adult who received the influenza vaccine. The sequence links TRBV6-1 to TRBJ1-4; 9 nucleotides in the junction match TRBD1. The DNA reads as follows: TGTGCCAGTAACAGGGGGCGCGGTGAAAAACTGTTTTTT. This codes for CASNRGRGEKLFF.